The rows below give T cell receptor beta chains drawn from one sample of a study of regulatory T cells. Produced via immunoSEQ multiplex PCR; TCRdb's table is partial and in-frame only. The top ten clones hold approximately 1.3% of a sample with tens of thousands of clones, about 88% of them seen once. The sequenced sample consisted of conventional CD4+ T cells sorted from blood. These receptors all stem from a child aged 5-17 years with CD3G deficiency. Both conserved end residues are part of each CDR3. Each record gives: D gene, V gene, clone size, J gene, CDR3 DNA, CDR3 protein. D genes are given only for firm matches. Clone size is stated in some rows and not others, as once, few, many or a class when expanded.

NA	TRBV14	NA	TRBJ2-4	TGTGCCAGCAGCCAGCCCCCTCCGGTGGGAGCTCTAGCCAAAAACATTCAGTACTTC	CASSQPPPVGALAKNIQYF
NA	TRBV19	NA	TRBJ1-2	TGTGCCAGTAGTCCAGCCAGGGGCAGGGATGTTGGCTACACCTTC	CASSPARGRDVGYTF
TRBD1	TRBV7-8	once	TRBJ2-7	TGTGCCAGCAGCCCAGGGGGCTGGCTGGGGCAGTACTTC	CASSPGGWLGQYF
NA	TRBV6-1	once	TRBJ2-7	TGTGCCAGCAGTGTGGGGTTCTCCTACGAGCAGTACTTC	CASSVGFSYEQYF
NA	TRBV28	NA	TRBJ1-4	TGTGCCAGCAGTTTTATGCAGGGGCATGAAAAACTGTTTTTT	CASSFMQGHEKLFF
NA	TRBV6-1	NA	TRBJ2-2	TGTGCCAGCAGGAAAACGAACACCGGGGAGCTGTTTTTT	CASRKTNTGELFF
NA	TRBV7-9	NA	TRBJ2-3	TGTGCCAGCAGCTTAACGGGCGCAGATACGCAGTATTTT	CASSLTGADTQYF
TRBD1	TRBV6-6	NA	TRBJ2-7	TGTGCCAGCAGCCTACAGGGGATCTACGAGCAGTACTTC	CASSLQGIYEQYF
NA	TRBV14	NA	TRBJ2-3	TGTGCCAGCAGCCGCTCGGAGGGTCTTACGCAGTATTTT	CASSRSEGLTQYF
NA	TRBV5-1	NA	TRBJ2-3	TGCGCCAGCAGCCCAGGTAGCGGGACAGGGAGCACAGATACGCAGTATTTT	CASSPGSGTGSTDTQYF
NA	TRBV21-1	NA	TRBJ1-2	TGTGCCAGCAGCAAAGCGCCGGGACAGGGAACGACGTATGGCTACACCTTC	CASSKAPGQGTTYGYTF
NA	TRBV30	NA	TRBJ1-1	TGTGCCTGGAGGGGGGAGAACACTGAAGCTTTCTTT	CAWRGENTEAFF
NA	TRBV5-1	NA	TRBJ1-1	TGCGCCAGCAGCTTGAAGGGCTGGGGCACTGAAGCTTTCTTT	CASSLKGWGTEAFF
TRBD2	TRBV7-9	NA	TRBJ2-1	TGTGCCAGCAGCCCCCTTATTGGCGGGAGGGCCGGGTTTTACAATGAGCAGTTCTTC	CASSPLIGGRAGFYNEQFF
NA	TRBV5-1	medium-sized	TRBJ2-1	TGCGCCAGCAGCTTGGCTCAGTACAATGAGCAGTTCTTC	CASSLAQYNEQFF
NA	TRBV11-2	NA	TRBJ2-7	TGTGCCAGCAGCTTAGGGCTCCGCTCCGAGCAGTACTTC	CASSLGLRSEQYF
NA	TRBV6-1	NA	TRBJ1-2	TGTGCCAGCAGTGACAGCTCTCCCTATGGCTACACCTTC	CASSDSSPYGYTF
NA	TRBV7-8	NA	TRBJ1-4	TGTGCCAGCAGCCTGGACATAAATAATGAAAAACTGTTTTTT	CASSLDINNEKLFF
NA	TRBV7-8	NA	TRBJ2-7	TGTGCCAGCAGCCCGGGACGCGGGTCCTACGAGCAGTACTTC	CASSPGRGSYEQYF
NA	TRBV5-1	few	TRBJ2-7	TGCGCCAGCAGCCGGACAGGCGGAGGGGTAAACGAGCAGTACTTC	CASSRTGGGVNEQYF
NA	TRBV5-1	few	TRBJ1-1	TGCGCCAGCAGCGGCACCGGGACAAAGAACACTGAAGCTTTCTTT	CASSGTGTKNTEAFF
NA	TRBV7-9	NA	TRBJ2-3	TGTGCCAGCAGCCCAGCTAGGCGCGGGAATCCTAGCACAGATACGCAGTATTTT	CASSPARRGNPSTDTQYF
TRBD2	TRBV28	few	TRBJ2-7	TGTGCCAGCAGTTTACACTTATTGGCTAGCGGGAAGGAAGCCTACGAGCAGTACTTC	CASSLHLLASGKEAYEQYF
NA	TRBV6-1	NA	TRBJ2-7	TGTGCCAGCAGAGGGACCTACTATAACTACGAGCAGTACTTC	CASRGTYYNYEQYF
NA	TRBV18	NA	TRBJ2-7	TGTGCCAGCTCACCAACGCGGGGTTTGGACGAGCAGTACTTC	CASSPTRGLDEQYF
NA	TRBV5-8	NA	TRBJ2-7	TGTGCCAGCAGCTTGTCAGGACTGGGGACCTACGAGCAGTACTTC	CASSLSGLGTYEQYF
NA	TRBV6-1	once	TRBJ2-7	TGTGCCAGCGGGAAAAGGGACGCCAGGGGAAACGAGCAGTACTTC	CASGKRDARGNEQYF
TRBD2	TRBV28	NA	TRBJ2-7	TGTGCCAGCTCCAACCCCACTAGCGGGAGGAAAGAGCAGTACTTC	CASSNPTSGRKEQYF
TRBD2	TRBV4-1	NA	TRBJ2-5	TGCGCCAGCAGCCAGGAGACTAGCGGGATTGAGACCCAGTACTTC	CASSQETSGIETQYF
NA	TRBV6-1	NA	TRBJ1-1	TGTGCCAGCAGTGAGATTCTAATCACTGAAGCTTTCTTT	CASSEILITEAFF
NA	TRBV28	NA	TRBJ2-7	TGTGCCAGCAGTCCCCCCCACAAGTCCTACGAGCAGTACTTC	CASSPPHKSYEQYF
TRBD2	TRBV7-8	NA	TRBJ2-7	TGTGCCAGCAGCCCAGGGACTAGCGCCTACGAGCAGTACTTC	CASSPGTSAYEQYF
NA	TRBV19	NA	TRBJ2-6	TGTGCCAGTAGGAGAGACTTCTCTGGGGCCAACGTCCTGACTTTC	CASRRDFSGANVLTF
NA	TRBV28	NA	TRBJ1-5	TGTGCCAGCAGCAACTCGGGGGTAGGAGTTCAGCCCCAGCATTTT	CASSNSGVGVQPQHF
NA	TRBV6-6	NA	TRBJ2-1	TGTGCCAGCAGTTCTCCGGGACCAGACTACAATGAGCAGTTCTTC	CASSSPGPDYNEQFF
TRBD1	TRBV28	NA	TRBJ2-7	TGTGCCAGCAGCCGCGCGGCAGGACAGGCGGAGCAGTACTTC	CASSRAAGQAEQYF
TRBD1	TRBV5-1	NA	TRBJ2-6	TGCGCCAGCAGCTCGGGACAGTCCATCTCTGGGGCCAACGTCCTGACTTTC	CASSSGQSISGANVLTF